What follows is one TCR beta chain and its context. This sample was included in a study of blood T cell repertoires in COVID-19. Overall study context: Whether acute or convalescent, the COVID-19 samples came from the United States, Italy and Spain. Nucleic acid was either cDNA or gDNA, and it came from T cells, B-cell-depleted T cells, or PBMCs.

The CDR3 spans 13 residues. Trimming left V 4 bases short and J 7 bases short, with 11 bases between. The germline V gene has CDR1 SGHAT and CDR2 FQNNGV. Authors' methods: Amplified reference gene primers provided the basis for estimating nucleated cell counts. Assay: immunoSEQ multiplex PCR; the TCRdb copy retains only in-frame clones and omits some. For V, J and clone size, that table is used; D and trimming come from the DNA. The data contain about 280,000 clones, around four fifths of them seen just once; the ten biggest clones take up 8% to 9.5%. Sample: peripheral blood. The clonotype originates from a woman aged 45 to 65 who had recovered from COVID-19. The chain carries TRBV11-2 and TRBJ2-1; D is possibly TRBD2 (5 bases). CDR3 nucleotide sequence: TGTGCCAGCAGCTCCGGACTGGGGAATGAGCAGTTCTTC. Its translation is CASSSGLGNEQFF. The full variable domain, rest sourced from reference TRBV11-2 and TRBJ2-1, is EAGVAQSPRYKIIEKRQSVAFWCNPISGHATLYWYQQILGQGPKLLIQFQNNGVVDDSQLPKDRFSAERLKGVDSTLKIQPAKLEDSAVYLCASSSGLGNEQFFGPGTRLTVL.